These T cell receptor beta chains were read from a single sample in a study of PD-L1 blockade in urothelial cancer. The assay was immunoSEQ multiplex PCR, and TCRdb's table has in-frame clones only and misses some. In the table there are tens of thousands of clones, roughly 82% of which are singletons. The source material was PBMCs, sampled around atezolizumab (anti-PD-L1) treatment. The receptors derive from a man between 65 and 85 years old with urothelial cancer. The conserved cysteine and the conserved F or W are not part of the CDR3 here.

j_gene	v_gene	CDR3aa
TRBJ2-2	TRBV2	ASRVSGTGELF
TRBJ1-3	TRBV11-2	ASSLGRADSGNTIY
TRBJ1-5	TRBV2	ASSEAGLSNQPQH
TRBJ2-7	TRBV7-3	ASITLPEAGAWPHEQY
TRBJ2-1	TRBV4-2	ASSQDPSGRVYEQF
TRBJ1-5	TRBV7-2	ASSSFQGFGNQPQH
TRBJ1-5	TRBV28	ASSLTGDQPQH
TRBJ2-1	TRBV19	ASSTYSGWINEQF
TRBJ2-5	TRBV7-2	ASSLANPGVETQY
TRBJ1-4	TRBV7-9	ASSPGQGREKLF
TRBJ2-2	TRBV25-1	ASSRRDRINTGELF
TRBJ2-1	TRBV28	ASSKGGWEEAYNEQF
TRBJ1-1	TRBV7-2	ASSLATGGNTEAF
TRBJ2-5	TRBV5-6	ASSPLRAGEQETQY
TRBJ1-5	TRBV20-1	SARGGQPQH
TRBJ2-7	TRBV7-2	ASSLQASSYEQY